The source of this T cell receptor (beta chain) is a study of T-cell memory formation after mild COVID-19. Findings of the study overall: The authors left the SARS-CoV-2 specificity of second-wave clones peaking on day 37 unconfirmed.

The CDR3 is made up of 14 amino acids. V was pared by 7 bases and J by 4 bases, with 8 bases of the junction left unmatched. CDR1 is LNHDA and CDR2 is SQIVND in the germline V gene (reference sequence). TCRdb re-analysed the 5' RACE reads in MiXCR, keeping a single row per CDR3 protein. The table shows almost 550,000 distinct CDR3 sequences, with around 21% occurring only once. A few counts support this clonotype. Antigen specificity is unknown. The chain recombines TRBV19 with TRBJ2-3; 7 bases are shared with TRBD1. The source material was PBMCs or a T cell subset sorted from them (not recorded which). This TCR was sampled from an adult woman who had mild COVID-19 (a few samples of this study predate the infection). Cell type and time point are not known. CDR3 DNA: TGTGCCAGTACCAAGACAGGGACCGCAGATACGCAGTATTTT. It translates to CASTKTGTADTQYF. Supplemented by reference TRBV19 and TRBJ2-3, the full variable domain reads DGGITQSPKYLFRKEGQNVTLSCEQNLNHDAMYWYRQDPGQGLRLIYYSQIVNDFQKGDIAEGYSVSREKKESFPLTVTSAQKNPTAFYLCASTKTGTADTQYFGPGTRLTVL.